The 14 T cell receptor beta chains reported below all come from one sample, sequenced in a study of CD8 T cells in Susac syndrome. With random hexamers, roughly 0.5 to 1 ug RNA was reverse transcribed. TCRdb re-called the immunoSEQ multiplex PCR reads with MiXCR, one entry per CDR3 protein. This table has 100,000 to 150,000 distinct CDR3 sequences, roughly 95% appearing once. Material for sequencing was CD4+ T cells from PBMCs. The receptors were sampled from a human donor in good health.

The CDR3 DNA is TGTGCCAGCAGAGACCGGGACATCGCAAGGGTCGAGCAGTACTTC. Residues: CASRDRDIARVEQYF. This chain links TRBV6-1 with TRBJ2-7; a possible D gene is TRBD1 (6 bases). V dropped 6 bases and J dropped 6 bases, with 21 bases sitting between them. CDR3 size: 15 residues. CDR1 and CDR2 from the germline V gene are MNHNS and SASEGT.

The chain uses TRBV3-1 and TRBJ2-7; TRBD1 agrees at 10 bases. CDR3 length equals 14 residues. With V trimmed by 4 bases and J by 4 bases, 4 bases remained unmatched. CDR1 and CDR2 (germline): LGHDT, YNNKEL (reference sequence). Here the CDR3 DNA reads TGTGCCAGCAGCCCCGGGACAGGGGTTTACGAGCAGTACTTC. Protein sequence: CASSPGTGVYEQYF.

The V gene is TRBV10-2, the J gene TRBJ2-3; D call uncertain. Germline V gene lookup returns CDR1 WSHSY and CDR2 SAAADI. The CDR3 runs to 11 residues. The V and J ends lost 10 bases and 2 bases respectively, with 7 bases between them. CDR3 residues: CATAVTDTQYF. The CDR3 coding sequence is TGCGCCACGGCGGTCACAGATACGCAGTATTTT.

This chain connects TRBV30 to TRBJ2-3; perhaps TRBD1 as D (6 bases). V was shortened by 2 bases and J by 2 bases, with 11 bases between the two germline ends. Germline CDR1 reads GTSNPN; CDR2 reads SVGIG (reference sequence). CDR3 length: 14 amino acids. CDR3 in DNA: TGTGCCTGGAGTATACAGGGCCACACAGATACGCAGTATTTT. Its translation is CAWSIQGHTDTQYF.

The rearrangement links TRBV7-9 to TRBJ1-2; D gene uncertain. Deletions cut 3 bases from V and 8 bases from J, with 16 bases between. The CDR3 is made up of 14 amino acids. Germline V gene lookup returns CDR1 SEHNR and CDR2 FQNEAQ (reference sequence). The CDR3 nucleotides are TGTGCCAGCAGCTTCGATCTTGGGAGTTCCGGCTACACCTTC. Translation gives CASSFDLGSSGYTF. Filled out from reference TRBV7-9 and TRBJ1-2, the complete variable domain reads DTGVSQNPRHKITKRGQNVTFRCDPISEHNRLYWYRQTLGQGPEFLTYFQNEAQLEKSRLLSDRFSAERPKGSFSTLEIQRTEQGDSAMYLCASSFDLGSSGYTFGSGTRLTVV.

The J gene is TRBJ1-5, the V gene TRBV7-6; no reliable D call. The length of the CDR3 is 13 residues. Germline V CDR1 and CDR2: SGHVS, FNYEAQ. The V end lost 2 bases, the J end lost 7 bases, and 9 bases lay between the germline ends. The CDR3 is CASSLMEGQPQHF. CDR3 sequence (DNA): TGTGCCAGCAGCTTAATGGAGGGACAGCCCCAGCATTTT.

V gene TRBV2 combines with J gene TRBJ2-5, with D possibly TRBD1 on 6 matching bases. Trimming took off 4 bases at V and 5 bases at J, with 14 bases between the two ends. CDR3 size: 14 residues. Germline V gene lookup returns CDR1 SNHLY and CDR2 FYNNEI. CDR3 sequence (DNA): TGTGCCAGCAGTGTACAGGGTGGTGGGGAGACCCAGTACTTC. Amino acids: CASSVQGGGETQYF.

The chain has TRBV14 and TRBJ2-1; 13 nucleotides agree with TRBD2. This CDR3 contains 16 residues. With V trimmed by 2 bases and J by 6 bases, 4 bases remained unmatched. Germline V lookup: CDR1 SGHDN, CDR2 FVKESK. The CDR3 DNA is TGTGCCAGCAGCCAACTGACTAGCGGGAGGTCCAATGAGCAGTTCTTC. Translating gives CASSQLTSGRSNEQFF.

The chain uses TRBV18 and TRBJ2-1; possibly TRBD2 for D (5 bases). This CDR3 is 18 amino acids long. CDR1 and CDR2 from the germline V gene are KGHSH and LQKENI. V gave up 5 bases and J gave up 6 bases, with 26 bases separating them. CDR3 protein: CASSFHRASTEGGNEQFF. The CDR3, as DNA: TGTGCCAGCTCATTCCATCGGGCTAGCACCGAAGGCGGCAATGAGCAGTTCTTC.

The chain links TRBV12-3 or TRBV12-4 to TRBJ2-7; D is possibly TRBD1 (5 bases). The V and J ends lost 2 bases and 2 bases respectively, with 13 bases between them. This CDR3 spans 15 amino acids. The CDR3: CASSLSDSPAYEQYF. CDR3 coding DNA: TGTGCCAGCAGTTTATCAGACAGCCCAGCCTACGAGCAGTACTTC.

This chain links TRBV2 with TRBJ2-2, with D possibly matching TRBD2 (5 bases). V lost 6 bases and J 0 bases, leaving 11 bases between the germline ends. This CDR3 comprises 15 residues. Germline CDR1 SNHLY, CDR2 FYNNEI. CDR3 DNA: TGTGCCAGCAGCCTCGGGGTCGCGAACACCGGGGAGCTGTTTTTT. It translates to CASSLGVANTGELFF.

The chain links TRBV5-6 to TRBJ2-7; the match to TRBD2 covers 9 bases. The V and J ends lost 1 base and 1 base, in that order; junction bases with no gene match: 6. Germline V lookup: CDR1 SGHDT, CDR2 YYEEEE. The CDR3 consists of 16 residues. The CDR3, as DNA: TGTGCCAGCAGCTTGTTCGCGGGAGGGCCTTCCTACGAGCAGTACTTC. Its translation is CASSLFAGGPSYEQYF.

This chain joins TRBV19 and TRBJ2-7; D is possibly TRBD1 (5 bases). The CDR3 totals 13 residues. The germline CDR1 and CDR2 sequences are LNHDA and SQIVND (reference sequence). The germline V and J ends were trimmed by 3 bases and 2 bases, with 8 bases remaining between them. The CDR3 loop is CASSIRGTYEQYF. In DNA form, the CDR3 reads TGTGCCAGTAGTATTAGGGGAACCTACGAGCAGTACTTC.

The genes are TRBV28 and TRBJ1-5; D uncertain. CDR1 MDHEN and CDR2 SYDVKM come from the germline V gene. The ends were cut back, 7 bases at V and 0 bases at J, with 10 bases in the middle. The CDR3 contains 14 residues. The DNA of the CDR3 is TGTGCCAGCATCGCCGCGTTTAGCAATCAGCCCCAGCATTTT. Amino acid sequence: CASIAAFSNQPQHF.